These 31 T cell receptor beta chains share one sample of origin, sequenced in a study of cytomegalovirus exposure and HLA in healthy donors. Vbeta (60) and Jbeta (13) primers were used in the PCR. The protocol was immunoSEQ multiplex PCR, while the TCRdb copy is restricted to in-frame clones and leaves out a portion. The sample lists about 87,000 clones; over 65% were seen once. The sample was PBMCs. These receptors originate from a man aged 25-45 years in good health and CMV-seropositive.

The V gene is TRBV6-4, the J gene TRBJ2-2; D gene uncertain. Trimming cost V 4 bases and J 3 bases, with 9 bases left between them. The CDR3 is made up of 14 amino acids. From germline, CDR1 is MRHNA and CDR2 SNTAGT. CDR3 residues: CASSATQDTGELFF. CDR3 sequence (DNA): TGTGCCAGCAGTGCTACCCAGGACACCGGGGAGCTGTTTTTT.

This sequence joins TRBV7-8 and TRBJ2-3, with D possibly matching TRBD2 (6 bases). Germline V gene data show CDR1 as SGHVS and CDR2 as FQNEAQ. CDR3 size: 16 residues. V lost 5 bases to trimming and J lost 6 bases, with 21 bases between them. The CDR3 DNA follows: TGTGCCAGCAGCCCCTCCCCTAGCGCCTACGCCGATACGCAGTATTTT. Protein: CASSPSPSAYADTQYF.

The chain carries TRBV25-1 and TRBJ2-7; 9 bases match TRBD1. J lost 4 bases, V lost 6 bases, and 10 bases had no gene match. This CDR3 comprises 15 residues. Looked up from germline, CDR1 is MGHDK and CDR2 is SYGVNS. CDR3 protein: CASSASRDRDYEQYF. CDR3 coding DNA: TGTGCCAGCAGCGCCTCCCGGGACAGGGATTACGAGCAGTACTTC.

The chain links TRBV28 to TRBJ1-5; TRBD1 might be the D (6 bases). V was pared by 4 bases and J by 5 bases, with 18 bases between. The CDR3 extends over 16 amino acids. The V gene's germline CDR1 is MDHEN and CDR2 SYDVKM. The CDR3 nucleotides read TGTGCCAGCAGTTCCGCGACAGGAGCACGGGATCAGCCCCAGCATTTT. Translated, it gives CASSSATGARDQPQHF. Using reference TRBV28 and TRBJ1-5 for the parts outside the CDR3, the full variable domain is DVKVTQSSRYLVKRTGEKVFLECVQDMDHENMFWYRQDPGLGLRLIYFSYDVKMKEKGDIPEGYSVSREKKERFSLILESASTNQTSMYLCASSSATGARDQPQHFGDGTRLSIL.

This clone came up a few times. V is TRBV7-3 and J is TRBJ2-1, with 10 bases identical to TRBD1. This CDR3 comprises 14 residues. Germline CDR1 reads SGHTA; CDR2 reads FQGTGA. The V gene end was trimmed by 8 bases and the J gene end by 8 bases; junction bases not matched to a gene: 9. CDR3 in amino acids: CASSRDRGGYEQFF. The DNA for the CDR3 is TGTGCCAGCTCCCGGGACAGGGGAGGCTATGAGCAGTTCTTC.

This CDR3 is CASSPGEGDSYTF. CDR3 bases: TGCGCCAGCAGCCCGGGGGAGGGGGATAGCTACACCTTC. The gene calls are TRBV5-1 and TRBJ1-2, with a tentative D call TRBD1 (6 bases). Trimming stripped 4 bases from V and 9 bases from J, with 16 bases between. In germline, CDR1 is SGHRS, CDR2 YFSETQ. The CDR3 runs 13 residues.

In DNA, the CDR3 is TGTGCCAGCAGCTCAAGCGGGAGCTCAGATACGCAGTATTTT. Its protein is CASSSSGSSDTQYF. The chain recombines TRBV7-3 with TRBJ2-3; 8 nucleotides agree with TRBD2. The CDR3 sequence is 14 residues long. Germline V CDR1 and CDR2: SGHTA, FQGTGA. Trimming cost V 4 bases and J 4 bases; bases outside gene matches: 4.

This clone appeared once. The DNA of the CDR3 is TGTGCCAGCAGCTTTCGACAGGGAAATGAAAAACTGTTTTTT. This sequence encodes CASSFRQGNEKLFF. The gene calls are TRBV9 and TRBJ1-4, with 7 positions matching TRBD1. The ends lost 4 bases at V and 5 bases at J; junction bases unmatched: 5. The CDR3 covers 14 residues. CDR1 and CDR2 from the germline V gene are SGDLS and YYNGEE.

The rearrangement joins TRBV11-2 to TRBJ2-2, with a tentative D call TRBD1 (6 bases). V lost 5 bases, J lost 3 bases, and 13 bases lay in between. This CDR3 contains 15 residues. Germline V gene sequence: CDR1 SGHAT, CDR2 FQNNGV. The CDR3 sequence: CASSTTGFDTGELFF. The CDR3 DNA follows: TGTGCCAGCAGCACTACAGGGTTTGACACCGGGGAGCTGTTTTTT.

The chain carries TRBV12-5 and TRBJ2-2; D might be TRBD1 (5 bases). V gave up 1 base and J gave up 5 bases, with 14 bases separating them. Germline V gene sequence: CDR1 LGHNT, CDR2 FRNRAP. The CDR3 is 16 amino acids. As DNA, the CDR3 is TGTGCTAGTGGTTTGGGGACAACCAGGTGGACCGGGGAGCTGTTTTTT. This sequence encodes CASGLGTTRWTGELFF.

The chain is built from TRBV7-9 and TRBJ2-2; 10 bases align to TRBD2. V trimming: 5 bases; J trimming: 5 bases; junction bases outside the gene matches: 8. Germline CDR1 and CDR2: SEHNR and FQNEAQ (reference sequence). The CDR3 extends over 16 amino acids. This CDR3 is CASSTPSGGGTGELFF. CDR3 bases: TGTGCCAGCAGCACCCCGAGCGGGGGGGGGACCGGGGAGCTGTTTTTT.

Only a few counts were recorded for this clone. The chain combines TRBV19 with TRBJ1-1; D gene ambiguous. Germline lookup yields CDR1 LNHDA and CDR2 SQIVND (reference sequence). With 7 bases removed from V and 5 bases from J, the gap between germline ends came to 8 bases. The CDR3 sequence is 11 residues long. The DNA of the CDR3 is TGTGCCAGTATTGTTCGGACTGAAGCTTTCTTT. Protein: CASIVRTEAFF.

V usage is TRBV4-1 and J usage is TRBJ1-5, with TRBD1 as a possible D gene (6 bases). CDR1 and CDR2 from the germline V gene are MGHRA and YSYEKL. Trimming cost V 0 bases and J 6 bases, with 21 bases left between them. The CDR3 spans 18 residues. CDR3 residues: CASSQDRERGGAIQPQHF. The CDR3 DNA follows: TGCGCCAGCAGCCAAGATAGGGAAAGGGGGGGGGCGATTCAGCCCCAGCATTTT.

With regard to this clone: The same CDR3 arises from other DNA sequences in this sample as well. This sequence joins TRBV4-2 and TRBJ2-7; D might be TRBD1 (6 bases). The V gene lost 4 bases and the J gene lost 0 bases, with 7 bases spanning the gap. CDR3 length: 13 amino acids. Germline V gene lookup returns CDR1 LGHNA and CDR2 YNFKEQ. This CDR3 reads CASSPGVSYEQYF. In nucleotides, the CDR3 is TGTGCCAGCAGCCCAGGGGTCTCCTACGAGCAGTACTTC.

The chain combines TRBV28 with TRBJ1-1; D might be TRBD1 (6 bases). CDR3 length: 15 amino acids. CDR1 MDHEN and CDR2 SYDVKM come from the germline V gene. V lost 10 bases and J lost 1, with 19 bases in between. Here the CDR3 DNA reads TGTGCCATCCACACGCCTAGGACAGCGAACACTGAAGCTTTCTTT. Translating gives CAIHTPRTANTEAFF.

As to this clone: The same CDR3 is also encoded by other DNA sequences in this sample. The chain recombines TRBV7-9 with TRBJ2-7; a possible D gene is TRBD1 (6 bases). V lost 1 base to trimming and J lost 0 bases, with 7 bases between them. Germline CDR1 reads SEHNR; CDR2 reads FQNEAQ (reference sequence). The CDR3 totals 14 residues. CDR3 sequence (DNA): TGTGCCAGCAGCTTAGGGGGGCTCTCCTACGAGCAGTACTTC. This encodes CASSLGGLSYEQYF. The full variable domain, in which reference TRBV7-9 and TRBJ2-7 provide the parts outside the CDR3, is DTGVSQNPRHKITKRGQNVTFRCDPISEHNRLYWYRQTLGQGPEFLTYFQNEAQLEKSRLLSDRFSAERPKGSFSTLEIQRTEQGDSAMYLCASSLGGLSYEQYFGPGTRLTVT.

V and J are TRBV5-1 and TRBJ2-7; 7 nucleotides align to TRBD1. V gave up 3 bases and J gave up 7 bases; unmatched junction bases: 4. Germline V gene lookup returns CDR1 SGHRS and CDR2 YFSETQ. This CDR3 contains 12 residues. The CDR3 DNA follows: TGCGCCAGCAGCTCGACAGGGTTTGAGCAGTACTTC. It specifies CASSSTGFEQYF.

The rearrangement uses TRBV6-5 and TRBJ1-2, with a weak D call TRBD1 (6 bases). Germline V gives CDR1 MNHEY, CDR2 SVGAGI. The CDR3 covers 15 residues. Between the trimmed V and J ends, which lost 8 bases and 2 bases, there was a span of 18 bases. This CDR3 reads CASADQGRGNYGYTF. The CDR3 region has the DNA TGTGCCAGCGCCGATCAAGGGAGGGGGAACTATGGCTACACCTTC.

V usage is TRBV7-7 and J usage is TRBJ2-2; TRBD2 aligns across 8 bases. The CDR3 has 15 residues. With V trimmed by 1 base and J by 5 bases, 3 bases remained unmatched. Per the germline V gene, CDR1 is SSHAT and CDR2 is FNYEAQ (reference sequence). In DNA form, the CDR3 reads TGTGCCAGCAGCTTAGAACTAGCGGCAACCGGGGAGCTGTTTTTT. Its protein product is CASSLELAATGELFF.

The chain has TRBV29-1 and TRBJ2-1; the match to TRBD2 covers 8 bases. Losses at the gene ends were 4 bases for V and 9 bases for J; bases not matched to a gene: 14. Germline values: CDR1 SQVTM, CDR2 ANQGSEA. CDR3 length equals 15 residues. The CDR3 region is CSVGLGLAGFGEQFF. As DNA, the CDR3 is TGCAGCGTTGGGTTAGGGTTAGCGGGATTCGGTGAGCAGTTCTTC.

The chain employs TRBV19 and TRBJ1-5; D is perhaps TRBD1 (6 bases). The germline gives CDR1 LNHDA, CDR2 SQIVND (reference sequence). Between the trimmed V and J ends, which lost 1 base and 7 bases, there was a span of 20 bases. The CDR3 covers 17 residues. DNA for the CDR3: TGTGCCAGTAGTATAGGTAGGCAGAGGGGGAATGGACAGCCCCAGCATTTT. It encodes CASSIGRQRGNGQPQHF.

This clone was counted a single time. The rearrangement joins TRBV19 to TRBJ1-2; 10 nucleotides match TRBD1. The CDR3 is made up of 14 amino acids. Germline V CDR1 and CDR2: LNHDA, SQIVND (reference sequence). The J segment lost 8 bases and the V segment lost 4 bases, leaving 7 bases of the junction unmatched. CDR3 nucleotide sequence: TGTGCCAGTAGTAAGTCCGGGACAGGGGACGGCTACACCTTC. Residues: CASSKSGTGDGYTF.

The CDR3 nucleotides are TGTGCCACCAGCAGAGAAGCAGACAGTTTGAACACTGAAGCTTTCTTT. It yields the protein CATSREADSLNTEAFF. The chain joins TRBV15 to TRBJ1-1; the D gene is possibly TRBD1 (5 bases). This CDR3 spans 16 amino acids. Germline values: CDR1 LNHNV, CDR2 YYDKDF (reference sequence). The germline V and J ends were trimmed by 0 bases and 0 bases, with 11 bases remaining between them.

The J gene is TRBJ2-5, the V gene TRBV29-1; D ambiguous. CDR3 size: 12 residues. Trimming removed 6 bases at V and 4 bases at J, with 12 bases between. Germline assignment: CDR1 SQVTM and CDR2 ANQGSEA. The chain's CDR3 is CSVPLGPETQYF. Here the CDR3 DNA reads TGCAGCGTACCCCTGGGCCCAGAGACCCAGTACTTC.

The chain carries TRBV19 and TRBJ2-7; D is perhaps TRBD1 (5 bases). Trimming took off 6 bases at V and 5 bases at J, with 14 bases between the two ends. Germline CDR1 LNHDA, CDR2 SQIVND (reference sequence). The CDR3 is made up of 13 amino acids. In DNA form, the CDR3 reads TGTGCCAGTAGCCCCGCAGGGCCCAACGAGCAGTACTTC. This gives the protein CASSPAGPNEQYF.

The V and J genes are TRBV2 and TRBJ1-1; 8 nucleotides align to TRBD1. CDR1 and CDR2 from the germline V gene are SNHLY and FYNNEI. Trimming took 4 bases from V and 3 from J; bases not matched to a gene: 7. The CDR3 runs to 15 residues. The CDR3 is CASSASQGAHTEAFF. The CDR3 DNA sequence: TGTGCCAGCAGTGCAAGTCAGGGGGCGCACACTGAAGCTTTCTTT.

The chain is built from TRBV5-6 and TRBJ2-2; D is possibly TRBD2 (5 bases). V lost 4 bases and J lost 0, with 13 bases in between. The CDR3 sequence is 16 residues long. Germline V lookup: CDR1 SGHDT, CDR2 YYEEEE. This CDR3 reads CASSPEGSANTGELFF. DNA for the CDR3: TGTGCCAGCAGCCCCGAGGGATCAGCGAACACCGGGGAGCTGTTTTTT.

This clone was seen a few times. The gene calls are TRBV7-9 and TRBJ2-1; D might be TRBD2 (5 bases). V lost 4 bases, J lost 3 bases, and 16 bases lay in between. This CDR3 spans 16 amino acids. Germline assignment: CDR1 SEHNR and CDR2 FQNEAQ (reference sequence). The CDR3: CASSSSRSGYYNEQFF. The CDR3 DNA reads TGTGCCAGCAGCTCGTCCCGGAGCGGATACTACAATGAGCAGTTCTTC. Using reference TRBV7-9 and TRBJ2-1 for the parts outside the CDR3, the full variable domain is DTGVSQNPRHKITKRGQNVTFRCDPISEHNRLYWYRQTLGQGPEFLTYFQNEAQLEKSRLLSDRFSAERPKGSFSTLEIQRTEQGDSAMYLCASSSSRSGYYNEQFFGPGTRLTVL.

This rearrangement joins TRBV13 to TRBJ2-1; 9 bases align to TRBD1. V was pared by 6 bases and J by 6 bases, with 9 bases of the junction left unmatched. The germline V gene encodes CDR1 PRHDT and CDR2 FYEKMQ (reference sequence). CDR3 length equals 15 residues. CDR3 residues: CASSPLTGGGNEQFF. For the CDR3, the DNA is TGTGCCAGCAGTCCCCTGACAGGGGGAGGCAATGAGCAGTTCTTC.

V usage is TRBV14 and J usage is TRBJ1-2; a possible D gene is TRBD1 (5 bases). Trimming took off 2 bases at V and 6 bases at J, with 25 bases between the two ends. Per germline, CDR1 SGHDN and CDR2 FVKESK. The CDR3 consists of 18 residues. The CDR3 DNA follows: TGTGCCAGCAGCCAACAAAGTTGGGGGGATCCAGAGGACAATGGCTACACCTTC. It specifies CASSQQSWGDPEDNGYTF.

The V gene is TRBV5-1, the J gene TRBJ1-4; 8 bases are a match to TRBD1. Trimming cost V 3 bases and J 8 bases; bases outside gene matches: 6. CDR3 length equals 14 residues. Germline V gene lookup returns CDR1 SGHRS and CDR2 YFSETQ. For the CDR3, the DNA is TGCGCCAGCAGCTCAGGGGGCGCAGAAGAAAAACTGTTTTTT. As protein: CASSSGGAEEKLFF.